This T cell receptor (beta chain) was obtained from a study of Ad26.COV2.S vaccination and SARS-CoV-2 variants. Study information: The COV1001 Ad26.COV2.S trial arm included the donor. Ad26.COV2.S was injected intramuscularly once or twice, 56 days apart.

Only a few counts were recorded for this clone. What it binds is unknown. Study-level points and caveats: Measurement of non-spike TCR breadth gave similar results in vaccine and placebo recipients.

With 4 bases removed from V and 3 bases from J, the gap between germline ends came to 13 bases. Per the germline V gene, CDR1 is MDHEN and CDR2 is SYDVKM. The CDR3 sequence is 14 residues long. Treatment: about 20 received Ad26.COV2.S at low or high dose, single or two shots; about 5 received placebo; per-sample allocation not given. Sampling happened 63 days after the first vaccine or placebo injection. Built on an Ad26 vector, the vaccine expressed Wuhan-strain SARS-CoV-2 spike. The repertoire was sequenced with immunoSEQ multiplex PCR; TCRdb's copy has only in-frame clones and lacks some. This sample yields around 320,000 clones, of which roughly 80% are seen a single time; 2% to 2.5% belongs to the top ten.

The sample in question was peripheral blood, obtained in a trial of Ad26.COV2.S vaccine versus placebo. The clonotype originates from a person between 18 and 59 years old who received the Ad26.COV2.S COVID-19 vaccine or a placebo. This chain joins TRBV28 and TRBJ2-7; tentative D call: TRBD2 (5 bases). This chain's CDR3 is CASSSPMEVYEQYF. In DNA, the CDR3 is TGTGCCAGCAGTTCCCCGATGGAGGTCTACGAGCAGTACTTC.